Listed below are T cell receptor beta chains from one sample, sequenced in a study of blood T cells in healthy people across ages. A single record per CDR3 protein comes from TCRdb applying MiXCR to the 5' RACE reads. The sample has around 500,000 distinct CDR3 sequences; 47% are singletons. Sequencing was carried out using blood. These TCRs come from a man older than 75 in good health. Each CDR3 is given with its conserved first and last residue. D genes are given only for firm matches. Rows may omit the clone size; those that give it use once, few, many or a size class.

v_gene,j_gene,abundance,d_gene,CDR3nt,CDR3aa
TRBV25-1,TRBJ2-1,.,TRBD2,TGTGCCAGCAGTGCCCGGACTAGCGAATACTACAATGAGCAGTTCTTC,CASSARTSEYYNEQFF
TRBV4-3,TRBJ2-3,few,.,TGCGCCAGCAGCCAAGGGTCGCGGAGCACAGATACGCAGTATTTT,CASSQGSRSTDTQYF
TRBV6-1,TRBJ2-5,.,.,TGTGCCAGCAGTGAAAACCCATACGGAGTCACAGAGACCCAGTACTTC,CASSENPYGVTETQYF
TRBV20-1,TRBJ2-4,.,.,TGCAGTGCTAGGCCCCTGATCGGGAACGGGGACATTCAGTACTTC,CSARPLIGNGDIQYF
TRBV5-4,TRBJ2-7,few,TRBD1,TGTGCCAGCTCCCCGGGACAGAGCTCCTACGAGCAGTACTTC,CASSPGQSSYEQYF
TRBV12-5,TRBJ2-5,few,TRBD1,TGTGCTAGTGCTTTCCGGACAGGGCAAGAGACCCAGTACTTC,CASAFRTGQETQYF
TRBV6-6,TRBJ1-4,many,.,TGTGCCAGCAGTTACTACGCGGCCTCGGCGGAAAAACTGTTTTTT,CASSYYAASAEKLFF
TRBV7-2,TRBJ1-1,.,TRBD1,TGTGCCAGCAGCCCTGGGCCACAGGGGGCGACTGAAGCTTTCTTT,CASSPGPQGATEAFF
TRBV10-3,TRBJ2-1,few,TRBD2,TGTGCCATCAGCCCTAGCGGGGGGGCGAATGAGCAGTTCTTC,CAISPSGGANEQFF
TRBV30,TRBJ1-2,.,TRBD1,TGTGCCTGGACCCCTTACTCGGACAGGGGAAACTATGGCTACACCTTC,CAWTPYSDRGNYGYTF
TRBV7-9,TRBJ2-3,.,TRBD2,TGTGCCAGCAGCGACCTAGCGGGGGCAGATACGCAGTATTTT,CASSDLAGADTQYF
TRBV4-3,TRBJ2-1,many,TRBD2,TGCGCCAGCAGCCACCGAAGCGGGAGAGCGGATGAGCAGTTCTTC,CASSHRSGRADEQFF
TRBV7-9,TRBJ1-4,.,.,TGTGCCAGCAGCTTAACAACAACTAATGAAAAACTGTTTTTT,CASSLTTTNEKLFF
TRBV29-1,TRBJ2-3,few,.,TGCAGCTTCCTCGGGGCGACTAGCACAGATACGCAGTATTTT,CSFLGATSTDTQYF
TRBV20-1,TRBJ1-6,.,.,TGCAGTGCTGTGTGGGCAGTCGGGGTGGATTCACCCCTCCACTTT,CSAVWAVGVDSPLHF
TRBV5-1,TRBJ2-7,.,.,TGCGCCAGCAGCTTGGCCAGGGTAGGCCACGAGCAGTACTTC,CASSLARVGHEQYF
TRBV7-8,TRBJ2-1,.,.,TGTGCCAGCAGCTCGAGATCGATGAGCTCCTACAATGAGCAGTTCTTC,CASSSRSMSSYNEQFF
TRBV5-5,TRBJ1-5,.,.,TGTGCCAGCAGCTTGGACGTACAGGGTCAGCCCCAGCATTTT,CASSLDVQGQPQHF
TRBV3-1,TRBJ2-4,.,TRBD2,TGTGCCAGCAGCCAAGGTGCGGGGGAGGCGGACATTCAGTACTTC,CASSQGAGEADIQYF
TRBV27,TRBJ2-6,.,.,TGTGCCAGCAGCGCCCGGGGGGCCAACGTCCTGACTTTC,CASSARGANVLTF
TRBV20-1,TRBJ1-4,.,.,TGCAGTGCTAGAGTGGCGACTAATGAAAAACTGTTTTTT,CSARVATNEKLFF
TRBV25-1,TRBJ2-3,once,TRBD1,TGTGCCGGGGGGGACAGGGGAACAGATACGCAGTATTTT,CAGGDRGTDTQYF
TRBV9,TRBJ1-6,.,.,TGTGCCAGCAGCCCGGGGGGTTCACCCCTCCACTTT,CASSPGGSPLHF
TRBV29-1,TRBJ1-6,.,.,TGCAGCGTTCAACAGGGTAATTCACCCCTCCACTTT,CSVQQGNSPLHF
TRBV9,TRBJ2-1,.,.,TGTGCCAGCGGGAGTTTGATCCATGAGCAGTTCTTC,CASGSLIHEQFF
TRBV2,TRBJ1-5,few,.,TGTGCCAGCAATATTGGTAGCAATCAGCCCCAGCATTTT,CASNIGSNQPQHF
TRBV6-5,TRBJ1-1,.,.,TGTGCCAGCAGTCCGGACGGGGACGGAATGAACACTGAAGCTTTCTTT,CASSPDGDGMNTEAFF
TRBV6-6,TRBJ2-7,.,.,TGTGCCAGCAGTCCTCTGCCCCTCGCGGGACACATTTACGAGCAGTACTTC,CASSPLPLAGHIYEQYF
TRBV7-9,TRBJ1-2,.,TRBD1,TGTGCCAGCAGCTTATGGGGACAGCAAAACTATGGCTGCACCTTC,CASSLWGQQNYGCTF
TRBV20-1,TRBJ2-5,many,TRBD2,TGCAGTGCTAGTATACTAGCGGGTGGAGAGACCCAGTACTTC,CSASILAGGETQYF
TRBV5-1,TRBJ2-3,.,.,TGCGCCAGCAGCTTACCGAGGGATACGCAGTATTTT,CASSLPRDTQYF
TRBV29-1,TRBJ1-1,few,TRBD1,TGCAGCGTGGGGGACAGGGTAAGCACTGAAGCTTTCTTT,CSVGDRVSTEAFF
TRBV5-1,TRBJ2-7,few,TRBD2,TGCGCCAGCGGCCCGCTAGCGGGAGGTTCCTACGAGCAGTACTTC,CASGPLAGGSYEQYF
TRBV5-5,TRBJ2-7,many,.,TGTGCCAGCAGCTTGCGTACGGGAACCTACGAGCAGTACTTC,CASSLRTGTYEQYF
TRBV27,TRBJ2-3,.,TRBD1,TGTGCCAGCAGTTTTGGGGGGACAGGGAACACAGATACGCAGTATTTT,CASSFGGTGNTDTQYF
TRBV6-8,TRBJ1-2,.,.,TGTGCCAGCAGTTACGGTACTGCCAGCGCGACTAACTATGGCTACACCTTC,CASSYGTASATNYGYTF
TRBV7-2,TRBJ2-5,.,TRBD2,TGTGCCAGCAGCCCCGGAATAGCGGGAGCCGGGAATGAGCAGTACTTC,CASSPGIAGAGNEQYF
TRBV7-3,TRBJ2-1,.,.,TGTGCCAGCAGCGTAGGGGTCGGCAATGAGCAGTTCTTC,CASSVGVGNEQFF
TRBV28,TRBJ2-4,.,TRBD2,TGTGCCAGCAGTTTAGTCTCAACACCGGGACTAGGGGCCTACAAGCAGTACTTC,CASSLVSTPGLGAYKQYF
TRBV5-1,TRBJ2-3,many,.,TGCGCCAGCAGCTTCATGGGGGCAGGCGGCCTATTCGGAACGCAGTATTTT,CASSFMGAGGLFGTQYF
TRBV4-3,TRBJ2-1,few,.,TGCGCCAGCAGCCAAGTGGGCTCCTACAATGAGCAGTTCTTC,CASSQVGSYNEQFF
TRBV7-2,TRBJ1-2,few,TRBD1,TGTGCCAGCAGCTTAGGACATGGGACAGGGAAGACTAGCTATGGCTACACCTTC,CASSLGHGTGKTSYGYTF